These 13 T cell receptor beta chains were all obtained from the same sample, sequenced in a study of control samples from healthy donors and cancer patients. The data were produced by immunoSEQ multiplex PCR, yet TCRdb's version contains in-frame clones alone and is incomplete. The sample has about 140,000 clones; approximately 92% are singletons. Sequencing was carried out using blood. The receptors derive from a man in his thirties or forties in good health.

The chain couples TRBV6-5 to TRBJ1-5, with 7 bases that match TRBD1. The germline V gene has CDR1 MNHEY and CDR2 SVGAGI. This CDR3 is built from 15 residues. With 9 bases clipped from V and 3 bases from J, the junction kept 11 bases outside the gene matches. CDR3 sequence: CARDPRDSYNQPQHF. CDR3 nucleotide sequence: TGTGCCAGAGACCCCCGGGACAGCTACAATCAGCCCCAGCATTTT.

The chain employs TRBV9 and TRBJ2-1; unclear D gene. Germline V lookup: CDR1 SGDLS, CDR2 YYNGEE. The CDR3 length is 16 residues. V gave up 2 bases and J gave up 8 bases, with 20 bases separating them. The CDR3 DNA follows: TGTGCCAGCAGCGTGGGTGGAACAGACCGACCGGATGAGCAGTTCTTC. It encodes CASSVGGTDRPDEQFF.

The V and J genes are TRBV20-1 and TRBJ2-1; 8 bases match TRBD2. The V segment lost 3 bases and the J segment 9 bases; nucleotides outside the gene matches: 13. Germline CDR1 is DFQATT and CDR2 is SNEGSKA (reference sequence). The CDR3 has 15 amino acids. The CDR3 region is CSASMIERETGEQFF. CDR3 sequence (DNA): TGCAGTGCTAGTATGATCGAGCGGGAGACCGGTGAGCAGTTCTTC.

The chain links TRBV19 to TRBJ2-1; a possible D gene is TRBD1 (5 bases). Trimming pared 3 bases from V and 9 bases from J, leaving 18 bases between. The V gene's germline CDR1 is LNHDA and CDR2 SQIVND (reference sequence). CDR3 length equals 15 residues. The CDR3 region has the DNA TGTGCCAGTAGTATTATGGTATTAGGGGATGGTGAGCAGTTCTTC. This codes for CASSIMVLGDGEQFF.

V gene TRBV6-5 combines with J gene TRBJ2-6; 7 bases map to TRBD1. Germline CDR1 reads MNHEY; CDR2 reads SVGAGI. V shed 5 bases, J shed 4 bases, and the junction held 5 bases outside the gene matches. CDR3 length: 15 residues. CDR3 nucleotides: TGTGCCAGCAGTATACAGGGGACCGGGGCCAACGTCCTGACTTTC. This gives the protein CASSIQGTGANVLTF.

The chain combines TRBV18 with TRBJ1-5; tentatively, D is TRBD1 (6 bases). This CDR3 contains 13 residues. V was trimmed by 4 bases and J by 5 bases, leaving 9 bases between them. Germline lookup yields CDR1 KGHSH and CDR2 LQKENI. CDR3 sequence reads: CASSRGPYQPQHF. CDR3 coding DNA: TGTGCCAGCTCACGGGGGCCCTATCAGCCCCAGCATTTT. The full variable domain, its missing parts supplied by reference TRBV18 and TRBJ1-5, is NAGVMQNPRHLVRRRGQEARLRCSPMKGHSHVYWYRQLPEEGLKFMVYLQKENIIDESGMPKERFSAEFPKEGPSILRIQQVVRGDSAAYFCASSRGPYQPQHFGDGTRLSIL.

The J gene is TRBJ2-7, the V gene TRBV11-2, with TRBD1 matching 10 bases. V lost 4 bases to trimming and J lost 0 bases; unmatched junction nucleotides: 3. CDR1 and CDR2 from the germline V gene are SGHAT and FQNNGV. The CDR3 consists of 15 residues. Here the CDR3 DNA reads TGTGCCAGCAGCTCGGACAGGGGGAGCTCCTACGAGCAGTACTTC. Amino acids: CASSSDRGSSYEQYF.

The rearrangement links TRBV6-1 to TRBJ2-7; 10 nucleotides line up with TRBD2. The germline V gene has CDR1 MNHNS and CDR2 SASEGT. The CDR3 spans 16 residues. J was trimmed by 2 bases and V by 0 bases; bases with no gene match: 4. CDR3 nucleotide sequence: TGTGCCAGCAGTGAAGCACGGACTAGCGGAGCCTACGAGCAGTACTTC. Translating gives CASSEARTSGAYEQYF.

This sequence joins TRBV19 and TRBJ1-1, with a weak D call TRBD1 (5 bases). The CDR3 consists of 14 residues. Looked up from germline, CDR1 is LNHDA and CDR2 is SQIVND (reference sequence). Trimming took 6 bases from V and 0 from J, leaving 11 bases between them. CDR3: CASSPQAVNTEAFF. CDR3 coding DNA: TGTGCCAGTAGCCCACAGGCTGTGAACACTGAAGCTTTCTTT. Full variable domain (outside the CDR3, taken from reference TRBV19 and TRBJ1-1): DGGITQSPKYLFRKEGQNVTLSCEQNLNHDAMYWYRQDPGQGLRLIYYSQIVNDFQKGDIAEGYSVSREKKESFPLTVTSAQKNPTAFYLCASSPQAVNTEAFFGQGTRLTVV.

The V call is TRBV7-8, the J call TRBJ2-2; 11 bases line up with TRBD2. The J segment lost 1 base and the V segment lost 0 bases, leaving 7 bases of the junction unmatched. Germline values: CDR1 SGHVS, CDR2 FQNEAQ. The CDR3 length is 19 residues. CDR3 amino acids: CASSLAPGTSGVNTGELFF. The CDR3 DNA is TGTGCCAGCAGCTTAGCACCCGGGACTAGCGGTGTGAACACCGGGGAGCTGTTTTTT.

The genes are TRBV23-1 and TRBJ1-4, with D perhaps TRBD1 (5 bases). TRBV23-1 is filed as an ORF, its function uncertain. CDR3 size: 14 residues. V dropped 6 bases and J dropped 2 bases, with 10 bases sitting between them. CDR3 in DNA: TGCGCCAGCAGGCGCGGGACCACTAATGAAAAACTGTTTTTT. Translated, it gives CASRRGTTNEKLFF.

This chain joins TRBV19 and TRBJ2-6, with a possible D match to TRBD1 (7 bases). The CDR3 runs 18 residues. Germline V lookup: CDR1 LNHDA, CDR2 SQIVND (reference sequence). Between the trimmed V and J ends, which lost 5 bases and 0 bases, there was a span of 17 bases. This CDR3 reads CASSPLRGARSGANVLTF. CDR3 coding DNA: TGTGCCAGTAGTCCACTCAGGGGGGCGCGCTCTGGGGCCAACGTCCTGACTTTC.

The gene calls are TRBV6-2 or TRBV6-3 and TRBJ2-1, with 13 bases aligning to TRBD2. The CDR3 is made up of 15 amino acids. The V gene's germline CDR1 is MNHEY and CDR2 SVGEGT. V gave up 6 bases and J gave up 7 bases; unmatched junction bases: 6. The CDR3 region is CASSPLAGGPNEQFF. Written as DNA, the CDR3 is TGTGCCAGCAGCCCACTAGCGGGAGGGCCGAATGAGCAGTTCTTC.